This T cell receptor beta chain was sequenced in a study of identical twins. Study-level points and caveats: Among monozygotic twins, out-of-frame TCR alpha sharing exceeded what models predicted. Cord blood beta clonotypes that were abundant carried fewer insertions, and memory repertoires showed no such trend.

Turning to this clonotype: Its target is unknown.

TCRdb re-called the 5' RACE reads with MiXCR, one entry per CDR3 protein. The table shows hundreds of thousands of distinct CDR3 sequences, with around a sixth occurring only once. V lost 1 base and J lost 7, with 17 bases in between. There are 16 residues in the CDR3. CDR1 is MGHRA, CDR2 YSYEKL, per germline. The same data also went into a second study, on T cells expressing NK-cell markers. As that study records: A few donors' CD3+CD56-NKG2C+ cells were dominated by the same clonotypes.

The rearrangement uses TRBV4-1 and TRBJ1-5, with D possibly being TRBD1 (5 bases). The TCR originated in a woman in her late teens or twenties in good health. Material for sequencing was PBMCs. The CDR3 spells CASSQAYPTEGQPQHF. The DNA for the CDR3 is TGCGCCAGCAGCCAAGCCTACCCGACGGAGGGGCAGCCCCAGCATTTT.